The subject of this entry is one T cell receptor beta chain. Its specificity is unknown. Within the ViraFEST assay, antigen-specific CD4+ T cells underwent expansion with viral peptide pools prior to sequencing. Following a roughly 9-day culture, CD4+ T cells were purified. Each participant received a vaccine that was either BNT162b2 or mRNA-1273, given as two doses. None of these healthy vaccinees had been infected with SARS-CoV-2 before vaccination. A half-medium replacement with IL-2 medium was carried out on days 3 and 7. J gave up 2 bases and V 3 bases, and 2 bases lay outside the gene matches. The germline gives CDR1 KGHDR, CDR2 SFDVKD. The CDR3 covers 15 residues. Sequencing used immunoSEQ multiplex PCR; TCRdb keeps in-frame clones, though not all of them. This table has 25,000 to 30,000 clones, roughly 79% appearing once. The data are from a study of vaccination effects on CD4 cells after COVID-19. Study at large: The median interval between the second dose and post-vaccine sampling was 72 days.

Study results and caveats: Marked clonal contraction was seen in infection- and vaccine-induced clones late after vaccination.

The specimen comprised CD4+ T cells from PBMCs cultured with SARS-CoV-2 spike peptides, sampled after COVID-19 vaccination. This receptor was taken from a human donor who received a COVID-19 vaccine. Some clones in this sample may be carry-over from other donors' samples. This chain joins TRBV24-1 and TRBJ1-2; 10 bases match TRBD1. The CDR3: CATSDTGQGNYGYTF. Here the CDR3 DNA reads TGTGCCACCAGTGATACGGGACAGGGGAACTATGGCTACACCTTC.